Below are 6 T cell receptor beta chains sequenced from a single sample in a study of OX40 agonist ivuxolimab in advanced cancers. Sequenced by immunoSEQ multiplex PCR; TCRdb stores in-frame clones only, minus some. The sample has 55,000 to 75,000 clones, about 90% seen once. The sample in question was CD4+ or CD8+ T cells sorted from blood, obtained in a trial of the OX40 agonist ivuxolimab. The receptors come from an adult with an advanced solid tumor such as melanoma, head and neck, liver or kidney cancer.

J is TRBJ2-7 and V is TRBV28; D gene uncertain. Per germline, CDR1 MDHEN and CDR2 SYDVKM. V lost 8 bases to trimming and J lost 4 bases, with 3 bases between them. This CDR3 comprises 9 residues. This CDR3 reads CASGYEQYF. CDR3 coding DNA: TGTGCCAGCGGGTACGAGCAGTACTTC.

The J gene is TRBJ2-5, the V gene TRBV28; TRBD1 agrees at 7 bases. The junction had 8 bases not matched to a gene; V was cut back by 5 bases and J by 5 bases. Germline lookup yields CDR1 MDHEN and CDR2 SYDVKM. This CDR3 has 14 residues. CDR3 region: CASSTPGGGETQYF. The CDR3 DNA reads TGTGCCAGCAGTACTCCAGGGGGTGGGGAGACCCAGTACTTC.

The chain couples TRBV18 to TRBJ1-2; D uncertain. Germline V lookup: CDR1 KGHSH, CDR2 LQKENI. The CDR3 length is 15 residues. Between the trimmed V and J ends, which lost 6 bases and 6 bases, there was a span of 20 bases. The CDR3 reads CASSPSSGVSDGYTF. In DNA form, the CDR3 reads TGTGCCAGCTCTCCGAGTAGCGGGGTAAGCGATGGCTACACCTTC.

This chain joins TRBV5-1 and TRBJ2-5, with 11 bases lining up with TRBD2. The germline V gene encodes CDR1 SGHRS and CDR2 YFSETQ. CDR3 size: 16 residues. With 4 bases clipped from V and 3 bases from J, the junction kept 8 bases outside the gene matches. The CDR3 DNA follows: TGCGCCAGCAGCCCCGGGGATAGCGGGAGGGAAGAGACCCAGTACTTC. This encodes CASSPGDSGREETQYF.

This chain uses TRBV14 with TRBJ2-7; possible D gene TRBD1, 5 bases. Trimming removed 5 bases from V and 6 bases from J, with 20 bases in between. Germline values: CDR1 SGHDN, CDR2 FVKESK. The CDR3 has 15 amino acids. This chain's CDR3 is CASSVQRERGSEQYF. CDR3 coding DNA: TGTGCCAGCAGCGTACAGCGCGAAAGGGGTAGCGAGCAGTACTTC.

The chain recombines TRBV5-1 with TRBJ1-2; 11 nucleotides line up with TRBD1. Germline V gives CDR1 SGHRS, CDR2 YFSETQ. This CDR3 contains 15 residues. V dropped 3 bases and J dropped 4; count of bases not matched to a gene: 5. CDR3 sequence reads: CASSSGQGASYGYTF. The CDR3 region has the DNA TGCGCCAGCAGCTCAGGACAGGGGGCGAGCTATGGCTACACCTTC.